Below are 15 T cell receptor beta chains sequenced from a single sample in a study of blood T cell repertoires in COVID-19. Assay used: immunoSEQ multiplex PCR; TCRdb lists only in-frame clones, some missing. The repertoire holds some 96,000 clones, with roughly 84% as singletons. Source material: peripheral blood. The receptors here all came from a man aged 25-40 years in a cohort sampled during active COVID-19.

V and J are TRBV11-2 and TRBJ2-1; 10 bases align to TRBD2. This CDR3 spans 15 amino acids. Germline CDR1 and CDR2: SGHAT and FQNNGV. Losses at the gene ends were 5 bases for V and 2 bases for J; bases not matched to a gene: 3. CDR3 in DNA: TGTGCCAGCAGCCATCTAGCGGGGGCCTACAATGAGCAGTTCTTC. Protein: CASSHLAGAYNEQFF. Filled out from reference TRBV11-2 and TRBJ2-1, the complete variable domain reads EAGVAQSPRYKIIEKRQSVAFWCNPISGHATLYWYQQILGQGPKLLIQFQNNGVVDDSQLPKDRFSAERLKGVDSTLKIQPAKLEDSAVYLCASSHLAGAYNEQFFGPGTRLTVL.

This clone was detected a few times. This sequence joins TRBV27 and TRBJ1-5, with D possibly being TRBD1 (5 bases). V gave up 5 bases and J gave up 6 bases, with 17 bases separating them. The V gene's germline CDR1 is MNHEY and CDR2 SMNVEV (reference sequence). The CDR3 is 15 residues long. As DNA, the CDR3 is TGTGCCAGCAGTGAGAGTACCGCAGGGTTTCAGCCCCAGCATTTT. Translating gives CASSESTAGFQPQHF.

The rearrangement joins TRBV5-6 to TRBJ2-5; a possible D gene is TRBD1 (6 bases). The CDR3 has 13 amino acids. The V end lost 4 bases, the J end lost 5 bases, and 12 bases lay between the germline ends. Germline CDR1 reads SGHDT; CDR2 reads YYEEEE. The DNA for the CDR3 is TGTGCCAGCAGCGAGACAGGCGGGGAGACCCAGTACTTC. Translating it yields CASSETGGETQYF.

The CDR3 loop is CASSQDFAAGTQETQYF. The CDR3 bases are TGTGCCAGCAGCCAAGATTTTGCGGCGGGGACCCAAGAGACCCAGTACTTC. The chain is built from TRBV3-1 (or the pseudogene TRBV3-2) and TRBJ2-5; tentatively, D is TRBD2 (6 bases). The germline CDR1 and CDR2 sequences are LGHDT and YNNKEL (reference sequence). The V and J ends lost 0 bases and 1 base respectively, with 15 bases between them. The CDR3 spans 17 residues.

V and J are TRBV29-1 and TRBJ1-2; 7 bases match TRBD1. Germline CDR1 SQVTM, CDR2 ANQGSEA. V trimming: 7 bases; J trimming: 4 bases; junction bases outside the gene matches: 9. The CDR3 consists of 13 residues. The DNA of the CDR3 is TGCAGCGATAACAGGGGAGAGGGCTATGGCTACACCTTC. This gives the protein CSDNRGEGYGYTF.

The chain couples TRBV5-6 to TRBJ2-7; D is ambiguous. This CDR3 is 13 amino acids long. Per the germline V gene, CDR1 is SGHDT and CDR2 is YYEEEE. The V end lost 4 bases, the J end lost 5 bases, and 13 bases lay between the germline ends. The chain's CDR3 is CASSPNLIDEQYF. The CDR3 nucleotides are TGTGCCAGCAGCCCGAACCTAATAGACGAGCAGTACTTC.

V usage is TRBV5-1 and J usage is TRBJ2-1, with 7 bases that match TRBD2. There are 14 residues in the CDR3. Unmatched junction bases numbered 4, after V lost 3 bases and J lost 4 bases. Germline CDR1 reads SGHRS; CDR2 reads YFSETQ. CDR3 region: CASSSGGPYNEQFF. DNA of the CDR3: TGCGCCAGCAGCTCGGGGGGACCTTACAATGAGCAGTTCTTC.

The chain combines TRBV3-1 (or the pseudogene TRBV3-2) with TRBJ2-7; 8 bases line up with TRBD1. This CDR3 has 15 amino acids. V was pared by 4 bases and J by 2 bases, with 7 bases of the junction left unmatched. CDR1 LGHDT and CDR2 YNNKEL come from the germline V gene (reference sequence). DNA for the CDR3: TGTGCCAGCAGCCCCACCGACAGGGGCCCCTACGAGCAGTACTTC. This translates into CASSPTDRGPYEQYF.

The chain uses TRBV18 and TRBJ2-7; 8 nucleotides agree with TRBD1. CDR1 and CDR2 (germline): KGHSH, LQKENI. The CDR3 spans 15 residues. Trimming at V came to 3 bases and at J to 3 bases, leaving 7 bases not matched to a gene. The CDR3 DNA reads TGTGCCAGCTCACCTGGACAGGGTGTTCGCTACGAGCAGTACTTC. It specifies CASSPGQGVRYEQYF.

The chain recombines TRBV10-3 with TRBJ2-3, with 7 nucleotides matching TRBD1. Germline-derived CDR1 and CDR2 are ENHRY and SYGVKD. This CDR3 is built from 17 residues. The V segment lost 0 bases and the J segment 2 bases; nucleotides outside the gene matches: 8. The CDR3 sequence is CAISESNGRGNTDTQYF. DNA for the CDR3: TGTGCCATCAGTGAGTCGAATGGCAGGGGGAACACAGATACGCAGTATTTT.

This chain connects TRBV5-1 to TRBJ2-7; perhaps TRBD2 as D (5 bases). V was trimmed by 2 bases and J by 3 bases, leaving 9 bases between them. Germline V gene lookup returns CDR1 SGHRS and CDR2 YFSETQ. The CDR3 contains 13 residues. In nucleotides, the CDR3 is TGCGCCAGCAGCTTATTAGGGAGCTACGAGCAGTACTTC. This gives the protein CASSLLGSYEQYF.

The chain combines TRBV18 with TRBJ1-2; D ambiguous. The V gene's germline CDR1 is KGHSH and CDR2 LQKENI. This CDR3 is 15 amino acids long. V was shortened by 3 bases and J by 6 bases, with 17 bases between the two germline ends. The CDR3 protein is CASSPGLGRADGYTF. The CDR3 DNA sequence: TGTGCCAGCTCACCTGGTCTGGGGAGAGCGGATGGCTACACCTTC.

This chain links TRBV3-1 (or the pseudogene TRBV3-2) with TRBJ2-7; D gene uncertain. In germline, CDR1 is LGHDT, CDR2 YNNKEL (reference sequence). The length of the CDR3 is 15 residues. The ends were cut back, 5 bases at V and 3 bases at J, with 17 bases in the middle. The CDR3 loop is CASSNTVGASYEQYF. The CDR3 DNA reads TGTGCCAGCAGCAATACGGTAGGAGCAAGCTACGAGCAGTACTTC.

The chain carries TRBV28 and TRBJ1-1; the match to TRBD1 covers 7 bases. The germline V gene encodes CDR1 MDHEN and CDR2 SYDVKM. V lost 7 bases, J lost 0 bases, and 8 bases stayed unmatched. The CDR3 runs to 15 residues. The CDR3 DNA is TGTGCCAGCACCATGACAGGGCTGATGAACACTGAAGCTTTCTTT. Translation gives CASTMTGLMNTEAFF.

The chain uses TRBV6-1 and TRBJ2-2; 12 nucleotides match TRBD2. The germline V gene has CDR1 MNHNS and CDR2 SASEGT. The CDR3 contains 16 residues. J gave up 7 bases and V 4 bases, and 7 bases lay outside the gene matches. The CDR3 is CASSAVPGLAGGELFF. In nucleotides, the CDR3 is TGTGCCAGCAGTGCGGTTCCGGGACTAGCGGGCGGGGAGCTGTTTTTT.